A selection of T cell receptor beta chains follows, all from one sample in a study of blood T cells in healthy people across ages. Using its own MiXCR run on the 5' RACE reads, TCRdb lists one record per CDR3 protein. The data contain roughly 560,000 distinct CDR3 sequences, about 24% of them singletons. The same specimen was also included in a second study, on T cells of mothers and their children.

Sequencing was done on a sample of blood. These receptors all stem from a boy younger than 18 in good health. CDR3s include the opening cysteine and the closing phenylalanine or tryptophan. D genes are given only for firm matches. The size entry is marked missing in some rows and otherwise reads once, few, many or a size class.

.	.	TRBV4-1	TRBJ1-6	CASSRIRQLGSPLHF	TGCGCCAGCAGCCGAATCAGACAGCTCGGCTCACCCCTCCACTTT
.	few	TRBV4-2	TRBJ1-2	CASSQGPPWQGGAGYYGYTF	TGTGCCAGCAGCCAAGGTCCACCGTGGCAGGGAGGCGCGGGTTACTATGGCTACACCTTC
.	.	TRBV4-2	TRBJ1-3	CASRRLGRYSGNTIYF	TGTGCCAGCAGACGGCTGGGCCGTTACTCTGGAAACACCATATATTTT
TRBD1	few	TRBV29-1	TRBJ2-5	CSYSGTGGRKQYF	TGCAGCTACTCCGGGACAGGGGGTAGGAAGCAGTACTTC
TRBD2	.	TRBV10-3	TRBJ2-3	CAISESSGRTADTQYF	TGTGCCATCAGTGAGTCCAGCGGGAGGACGGCAGATACGCAGTATTTT
TRBD2	few	TRBV4-3	TRBJ2-1	CASSQDSYGGAYNEQFF	TGCGCCAGCAGCCAAGATTCGTACGGGGGGGCCTACAATGAGCAGTTCTTC
.	many	TRBV4-3	TRBJ1-6	CASSQGGTDSPLHF	TGCGCCAGCAGCCAAGGGGGGACGGATTCACCCCTCCACTTT
.	many	TRBV6-6	TRBJ1-1	CASSYSTVVGPMNTEAFF	TGTGCCAGCAGTTACTCGACGGTGGTCGGCCCCATGAACACTGAAGCTTTCTTT
.	.	TRBV3-1	TRBJ2-4	CASRPGTGNIQYF	TGTGCCAGCAGACCCGGGACTGGCAACATTCAGTACTTC
.	.	TRBV7-9	TRBJ2-7	CASSETDTQGEQYF	TGTGCCAGCAGCGAGACAGACACGCAAGGCGAGCAGTACTTC